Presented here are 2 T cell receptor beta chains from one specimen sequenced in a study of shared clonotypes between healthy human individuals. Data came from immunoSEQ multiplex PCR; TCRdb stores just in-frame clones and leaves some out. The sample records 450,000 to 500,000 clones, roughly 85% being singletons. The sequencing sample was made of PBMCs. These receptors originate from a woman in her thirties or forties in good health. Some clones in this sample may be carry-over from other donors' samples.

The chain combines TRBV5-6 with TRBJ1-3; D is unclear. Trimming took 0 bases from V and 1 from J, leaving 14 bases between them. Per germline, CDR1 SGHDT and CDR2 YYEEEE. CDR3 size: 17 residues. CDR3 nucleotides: TGTGCCAGCAGCTTGGCCGGGGTCTTGGGATCTGGAAACACCATATATTTT. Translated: CASSLAGVLGSGNTIYF.

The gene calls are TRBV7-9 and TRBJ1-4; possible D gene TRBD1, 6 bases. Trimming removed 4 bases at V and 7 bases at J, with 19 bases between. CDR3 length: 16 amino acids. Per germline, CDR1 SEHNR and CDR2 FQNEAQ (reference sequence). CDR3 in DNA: TGTGCCAGCAGCTCCGGTAGGGGGGAAGAGGGTGAAAAACTGTTTTTT. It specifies CASSSGRGEEGEKLFF.